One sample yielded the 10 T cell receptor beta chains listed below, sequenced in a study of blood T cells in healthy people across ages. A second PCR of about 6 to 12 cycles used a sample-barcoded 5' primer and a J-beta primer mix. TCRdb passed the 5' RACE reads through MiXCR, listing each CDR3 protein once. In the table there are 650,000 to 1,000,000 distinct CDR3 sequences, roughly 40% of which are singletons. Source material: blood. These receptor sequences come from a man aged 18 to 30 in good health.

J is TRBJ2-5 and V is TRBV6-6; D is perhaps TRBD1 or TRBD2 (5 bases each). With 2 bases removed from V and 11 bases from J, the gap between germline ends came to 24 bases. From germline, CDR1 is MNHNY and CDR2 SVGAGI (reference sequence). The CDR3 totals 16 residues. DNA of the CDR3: TGTGCCAGCAGTTACCCCTCTCAGAGGGGCGGATGGGAGCAGTACTTC. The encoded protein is CASSYPSQRGGWEQYF.

The CDR3 nucleotides read TGTGCCAGCAGTTTCTCAGGGGGTCCCTACAATGAGCAGTTCTTC. Translation: CASSFSGGPYNEQFF. The genes are TRBV27 and TRBJ2-1; the match to TRBD1 covers 7 bases. V dropped 3 bases and J dropped 2; count of bases not matched to a gene: 4. Germline V gene data show CDR1 as MNHEY and CDR2 as SMNVEV (reference sequence). CDR3 size: 15 residues.

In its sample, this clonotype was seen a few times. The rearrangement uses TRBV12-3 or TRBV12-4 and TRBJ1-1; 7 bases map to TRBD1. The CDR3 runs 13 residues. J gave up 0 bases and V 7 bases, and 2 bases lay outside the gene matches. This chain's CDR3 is CASTGTVNTEAFF. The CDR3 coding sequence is TGTGCCAGCACCGGGACAGTGAACACTGAAGCTTTCTTT.

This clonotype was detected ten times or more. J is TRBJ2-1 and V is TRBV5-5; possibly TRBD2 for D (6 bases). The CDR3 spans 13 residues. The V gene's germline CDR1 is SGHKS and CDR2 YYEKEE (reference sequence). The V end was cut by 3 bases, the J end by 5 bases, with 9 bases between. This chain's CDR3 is CASSSGDHNEQFF. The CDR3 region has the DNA TGTGCCAGCAGCTCGGGAGACCACAATGAGCAGTTCTTC.

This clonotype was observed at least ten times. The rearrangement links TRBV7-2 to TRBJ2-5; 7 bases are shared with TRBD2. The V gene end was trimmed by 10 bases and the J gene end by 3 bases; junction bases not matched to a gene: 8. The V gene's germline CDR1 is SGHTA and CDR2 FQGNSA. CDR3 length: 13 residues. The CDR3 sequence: CATQFGGEETQYF. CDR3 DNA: TGTGCCACCCAATTTGGGGGGGAAGAGACCCAGTACTTC.

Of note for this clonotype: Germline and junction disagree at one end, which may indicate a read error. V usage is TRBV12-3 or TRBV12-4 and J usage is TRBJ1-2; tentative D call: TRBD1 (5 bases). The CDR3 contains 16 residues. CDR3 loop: CAGSLIIALGRGGCTF. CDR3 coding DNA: TGTGCCGGCAGTTTAATAATTGCGCTCGGGAGGGGTGGCTGCACCTTC.

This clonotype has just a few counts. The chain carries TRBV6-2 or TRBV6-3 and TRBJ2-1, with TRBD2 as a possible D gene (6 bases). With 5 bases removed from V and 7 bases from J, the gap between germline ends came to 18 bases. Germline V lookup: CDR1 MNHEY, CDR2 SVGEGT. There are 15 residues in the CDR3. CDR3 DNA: TGTGCCAGCAGTACTAAACGGGACTTAGATAATGAGCAGTTCTTC. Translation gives CASSTKRDLDNEQFF.

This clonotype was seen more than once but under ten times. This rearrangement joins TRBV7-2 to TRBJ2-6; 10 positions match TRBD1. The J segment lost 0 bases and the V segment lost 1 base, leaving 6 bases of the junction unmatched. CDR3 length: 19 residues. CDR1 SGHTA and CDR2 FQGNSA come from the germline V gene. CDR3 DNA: TGTGCCAGCAGCTTAGTCTCGGGACAGGGGCGCTCTGGGGCCAACGTCCTGACTTTC. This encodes CASSLVSGQGRSGANVLTF.

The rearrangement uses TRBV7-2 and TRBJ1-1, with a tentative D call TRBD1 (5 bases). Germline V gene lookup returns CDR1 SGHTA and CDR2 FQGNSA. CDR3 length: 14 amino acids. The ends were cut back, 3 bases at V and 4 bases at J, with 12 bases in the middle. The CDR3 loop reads CASSFSTASTEAFF. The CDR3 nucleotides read TGTGCCAGCAGCTTCTCGACAGCCTCCACTGAAGCTTTCTTT. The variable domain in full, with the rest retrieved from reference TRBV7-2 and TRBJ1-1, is GAGVSQSPSNKVTEKGKDVELRCDPISGHTALYWYRQSLGQGLEFLIYFQGNSAPDKSGLPSDRFSAERTGGSVSTLTIQRTQQEDSAVYLCASSFSTASTEAFFGQGTRLTVV.

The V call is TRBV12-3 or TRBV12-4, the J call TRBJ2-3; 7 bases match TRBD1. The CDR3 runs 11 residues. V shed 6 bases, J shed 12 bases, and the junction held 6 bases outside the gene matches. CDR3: CASSPQGVQYF. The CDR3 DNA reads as TGTGCCAGCAGCCCTCAGGGGGTCCAGTATTTT.